This passage covers 5 T cell receptor beta chains from one sample sequenced in a study of blood T cell repertoires in COVID-19. Repertoires were generated with immunoSEQ multiplex PCR, while TCRdb's copy carries only in-frame clones and drops some. The data show about 64,000 clones, roughly 80% seen once. Material: peripheral blood. These receptors were obtained from a man in his sixties with COVID-19, enrolled during active disease.

The V and J genes are TRBV9 and TRBJ2-1; maybe TRBD1 (5 bases). CDR1 and CDR2 (germline): SGDLS, YYNGEE. The length of the CDR3 is 14 residues. V was cut by 4 bases and J by 10 bases, with 18 bases left in between. The CDR3 loop is CASSPWGGSGEQFF. The DNA of the CDR3 is TGTGCCAGCAGCCCATGGGGTGGCTCAGGGGAGCAGTTCTTC.

The chain couples TRBV5-1 to TRBJ2-7; D is possibly TRBD1 (6 bases). CDR1 and CDR2 (germline): SGHRS, YFSETQ. V gave up 4 bases and J gave up 0 bases, with 11 bases separating them. This CDR3 has 14 amino acids. This CDR3 is CASSLQGGSYEQYF. For the CDR3, the DNA is TGCGCCAGCAGCCTACAGGGCGGCTCCTACGAGCAGTACTTC.

This clone was seen a handful of times. The chain carries TRBV3-1 (or the pseudogene TRBV3-2) and TRBJ2-7, with D unresolved. V was trimmed by 6 bases and J by 0 bases, leaving 12 bases between them. CDR3 length: 14 amino acids. The germline CDR1 and CDR2 sequences are LGHDT and YNNKEL (reference sequence). In DNA form, the CDR3 reads TGTGCCAGCAGTCCCGGGTCAAGCTCCTACGAGCAGTACTTC. It is translated as CASSPGSSSYEQYF.

V and J are TRBV18 and TRBJ2-5, with D unresolved. Trimming took off 2 bases at V and 5 bases at J, with 6 bases between the two ends. CDR3 length: 12 residues. Germline CDR1 and CDR2: KGHSH and LQKENI. CDR3 nucleotides: TGTGCCAGCTCACCAATGAGGGAGACCCAGTACTTC. Amino acids: CASSPMRETQYF.

This chain uses TRBV27 with TRBJ2-2; D is unresolved. Germline loops: CDR1 MNHEY, CDR2 SMNVEV (reference sequence). V lost 3 bases and J 3 bases, leaving 2 bases between the germline ends. The CDR3 contains 12 residues. The CDR3 DNA reads TGTGCCAGCAGTTTCGACACCGGGGAGCTGTTTTTT. Translating gives CASSFDTGELFF.